These T cell receptor beta chains were read from a single sample in a study of cytomegalovirus exposure and HLA in healthy donors. Repertoires were generated with immunoSEQ multiplex PCR, while TCRdb's copy carries only in-frame clones and drops some. The sample records roughly 97,000 clones, approximately 9% being singletons. Sequencing input: PBMCs. These receptors all stem from a man over 45 in good health and CMV-seropositive. Each CDR3 is given with its conserved first and last residue. Each record gives: V gene, J gene, clone size, D gene, CDR3 DNA, CDR3 protein. The D gene is left open where the match is weak. Expanded clones get a size class; other rows say once, few or many, or leave the size out.

TRBV5-4	TRBJ2-2	NA	NA	TGTGCCAGCAGCTTCGACAGGTACACCGGGGAGCTGTTTTTT	CASSFDRYTGELFF
TRBV30	TRBJ2-2	NA	TRBD1	TGTGCCTGGACCTACAGGGGCACCGGGGAGCTGTTTTTT	CAWTYRGTGELFF
TRBV10-3	TRBJ2-5	few	TRBD2	TGTGCCATCAGTGAGTCAGACGCGGGGGTCCAAGAGACCCAGTACTTC	CAISESDAGVQETQYF
TRBV6-5	TRBJ1-6	NA	TRBD1	TGTGCCAGCAGTCCCGGGACAGGGGCCTCACCCCTCCACTTT	CASSPGTGASPLHF
TRBV4-2	TRBJ2-5	NA	NA	TGTGCCAGCAGCCAAGGGCGGGACTTGTACCAAGAGACCCAGTACTTC	CASSQGRDLYQETQYF
TRBV4-2	TRBJ2-3	NA	NA	TGTGCCAGCAGCCAAGAGGGCAGGGGTGGGTTTCCAGATACGCAGTATTTT	CASSQEGRGGFPDTQYF
TRBV7-9	TRBJ1-5	NA	NA	TGTGCCAGCAGCTTGAGGAGGGATCAGCCCCAGCATTTT	CASSLRRDQPQHF
TRBV2	TRBJ2-4	NA	NA	TGTGCCAGCAGTGTGGACAATGCCAAAAACATTCAGTACTTC	CASSVDNAKNIQYF
TRBV5-4	TRBJ2-7	few	TRBD2	TGTGCCAGCAGCTTCGGACTAGCGGGAGGCCAGAGGTCCTACGAGCAGTACTTC	CASSFGLAGGQRSYEQYF
TRBV7-3	TRBJ2-3	NA	TRBD2	TGTGCCAGCAGCCCGGGACTAGCGGGAGGGCAGTATTTT	CASSPGLAGGQYF
TRBV29-1	TRBJ2-1	few	NA	TGCAGCGTTGAGGAGCGGAAGAGCTCCTACAATGAGCAGTTCTTC	CSVEERKSSYNEQFF
TRBV7-3	TRBJ2-3	NA	NA	TGTGCCAGCAGCCCCCTTGGAGCAGCCACAGATACGCAGTATTTT	CASSPLGAATDTQYF
TRBV4-3	TRBJ1-2	NA	TRBD1	TGCGCCAGCAGCCAAGACCGACAGGGGGAAATGCTCGAGGAAAACTATGGCTACACCTTC	CASSQDRQGEMLEENYGYTF
TRBV7-2	TRBJ2-7	few	TRBD2	TGTGCCAGCAGCTTAGGGACTAGCGGGAGACGGATGGGAGGCGAGCAGTACTTC	CASSLGTSGRRMGGEQYF
TRBV18	TRBJ2-4	NA	TRBD2	TGTGCCAGCTCACCCTCTATCGTCGTGGGAGGGCTCCTGAAAAACATTCAGTACTTC	CASSPSIVVGGLLKNIQYF
TRBV5-1	TRBJ1-2	NA	NA	TGCGCCAGCAGCTTGGGTAACAGGGCGTACTATGGCTACACCTTC	CASSLGNRAYYGYTF
TRBV6-6	TRBJ1-1	few	TRBD1	TGTGCCAGCAGTTACATAACAGGGGACACTGAAGCTTTCTTT	CASSYITGDTEAFF
TRBV7-6	TRBJ2-7	NA	TRBD2	TGTGCCAGCAGCCGCACAGCTAGCGGGAGGGCCTCAGGAGAGCAGTACTTC	CASSRTASGRASGEQYF
TRBV27	TRBJ2-1	NA	TRBD2	TGTGCCAGCAGTTTATATAGCGGGAACGAATACAATGAGCAGTTCTTC	CASSLYSGNEYNEQFF
TRBV5-8	TRBJ2-1	NA	TRBD2	TGTGCCAGCAGCTTGACGGGGACTACCTACAATGAGCAGTTCTTC	CASSLTGTTYNEQFF
TRBV5-1	TRBJ2-2	few	TRBD2	TGCGCCAGCTGGCGGGCGGGAGACCCCACCGGGGAGCTGTTTTTT	CASWRAGDPTGELFF
TRBV27	TRBJ2-5	few	NA	TGTGCCAGCAGTTTAATCAACCGGCAAGAGACCCAGTACTTC	CASSLINRQETQYF
TRBV23-1	TRBJ1-5	few	NA	TGCGCCAGCAGTCAATGGGAAAATTTAGGGAGGAGGGTATTCTCTAATCAGCCCCAGCATTTT	CASSQWENLGRRVFSNQPQHF
TRBV7-2	TRBJ2-3	NA	NA	TGTGCCAGCAGCTTAGCAGGGGGTATTGATACGCAGTATTTT	CASSLAGGIDTQYF
TRBV7-6	TRBJ2-7	few	TRBD2	TGTGCCAGCAGCTTTATAGCGGGAGGGTCTAACGAGCAGTACTTC	CASSFIAGGSNEQYF
TRBV6-1	TRBJ2-7	NA	TRBD1	TGTGCCAGTTCCAGGACAGGGGCCTACGAGCAGTACTTC	CASSRTGAYEQYF
TRBV5-1	TRBJ2-5	NA	TRBD2	TGCGCCAGCAGCTTTCCCGGCTTAGCGGGAGCGGAGACCCAGTACTTC	CASSFPGLAGAETQYF
TRBV4-1	TRBJ2-7	NA	NA	TGCGCCAGCAGCCAAAATCACGAGTACGAGCAGTACTTC	CASSQNHEYEQYF
TRBV27	TRBJ1-5	few	TRBD1	TGTGCCAGCAGTTCCCGACAGGGGGCGGACAATCAGCCCCAGCATTTT	CASSSRQGADNQPQHF
TRBV11-2	TRBJ2-3	few	TRBD2	TGTGCCAGCAGCTTAGGACTAGCGGGAGGAGATACGCAGTATTTT	CASSLGLAGGDTQYF
TRBV13	TRBJ2-2	NA	NA	TGTGCCAGCAGCTTGTACGGGTGGAACGGGGAGCTGTTTTTT	CASSLYGWNGELFF